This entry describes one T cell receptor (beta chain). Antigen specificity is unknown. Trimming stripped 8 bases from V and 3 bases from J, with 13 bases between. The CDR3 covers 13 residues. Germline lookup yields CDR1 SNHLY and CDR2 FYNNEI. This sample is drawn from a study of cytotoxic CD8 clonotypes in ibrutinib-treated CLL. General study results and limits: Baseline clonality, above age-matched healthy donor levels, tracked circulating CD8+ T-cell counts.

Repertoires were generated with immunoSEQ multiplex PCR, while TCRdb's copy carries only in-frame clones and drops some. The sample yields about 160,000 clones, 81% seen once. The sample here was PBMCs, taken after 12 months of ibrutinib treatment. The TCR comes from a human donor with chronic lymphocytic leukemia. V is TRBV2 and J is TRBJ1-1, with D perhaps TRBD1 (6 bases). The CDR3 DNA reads TGTGCCAGCGGAGTAACAGGGTACACTGAAGCTTTCTTT. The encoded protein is CASGVTGYTEAFF.